A selection of T cell receptor beta chains follows, all from one sample in a study of blood T cell repertoires in COVID-19. The data were produced by immunoSEQ multiplex PCR, yet TCRdb's version contains in-frame clones alone and is incomplete. The sample carries 150,000 to 200,000 clones, approximately 92% recorded once. The sequencing sample was made of peripheral blood. Receptors originate from a woman in her forties or fifties with acute or convalescent COVID-19. Both conserved end residues are part of each CDR3. The D gene is left open where the match is weak. Not every row has a clone size; where given, it reads once, few, many or a size class.

v_gene	abundance	d_gene	len	j_gene	CDR3nt	CDR3aa
TRBV30	.	TRBD2	17	TRBJ2-1	TGTGCCTGGGGGGGAATAGCGGGAGTAACCTCCTACAATGAGCAGTTCTTC	CAWGGIAGVTSYNEQFF
TRBV7-6	.	.	16	TRBJ1-4	TGTGCCAGCAGCTCCAGGTCGGCAGGGGTCGATGAAAAACTGTTTTTT	CASSSRSAGVDEKLFF
TRBV6-6	.	TRBD1	14	TRBJ2-7	TGTGCCACCTTCCCCGGGACAGGGGTGTACGAGCAGTACTTC	CATFPGTGVYEQYF
TRBV24-1	.	.	13	TRBJ2-5	TGTGCCACCAGTGACCGGAGGGAAGAGACCCAGTACTTC	CATSDRREETQYF
TRBV7-9	.	.	15	TRBJ2-1	TGTGCCAGCAGCTTACAGTCAGGGGCGATGGATGAGCAGTTCTTC	CASSLQSGAMDEQFF
TRBV4-3	.	.	16	TRBJ2-2	TGCGCCAGCAGCCAAGTGGGGGGATGGGGCACCGGGGAGCTGTTTTTT	CASSQVGGWGTGELFF
TRBV7-8	.	TRBD1	12	TRBJ2-7	TGTGCCAGCAGCTGGGACAGCTACGAGCAGTACTTC	CASSWDSYEQYF
TRBV11-2	.	.	15	TRBJ1-1	TGTGCCAGCAGCTTAATTGTACTTTTGAACACTGAAGCTTTCTTT	CASSLIVLLNTEAFF
TRBV27	.	.	14	TRBJ1-1	TGTGCCAGCGGAGTCTCAGGGGAGGGCACTGAAGCTTTCTTT	CASGVSGEGTEAFF
TRBV4-3	.	.	14	TRBJ1-1	TGCGCCAGCAGCCAAGTCTTAGGGGCTGCTGAAGCTTTCTTT	CASSQVLGAAEAFF
TRBV6-5	once	.	16	TRBJ1-5	TGTGCCAGCAGTTACTCGAGCAGGGGAGGCAATCAGCCCCAGCATTTT	CASSYSSRGGNQPQHF
TRBV6-5	.	.	15	TRBJ2-6	TGTGCCAGCAGCACCTTTCGGGCTGGGGCCAACGTCCTGACTTTC	CASSTFRAGANVLTF
TRBV19	.	.	14	TRBJ1-1	TGTGCCAGTAGTCAAGATAGCGTGAGCACTGAAGCTTTCTTT	CASSQDSVSTEAFF
TRBV3-1/TRBV3-2	.	TRBD1	13	TRBJ1-4	TGTGCCAGCAGCCAGACGACAGGGGAAAAACTGTTTTTT	CASSQTTGEKLFF
TRBV24-1	.	.	16	TRBJ2-2	TGTGCCACCAGTGATTCGACAGGATGGAACACCGGGGAGCTGTTTTTT	CATSDSTGWNTGELFF
TRBV30	.	TRBD2	11	TRBJ2-1	TGTGCAGGAGGGACTACCAATGAGCAGTTCTTC	CAGGTTNEQFF
TRBV19	.	.	14	TRBJ1-4	TGTGCCAGTATTGAATCTGCGTCTAATGAAAAACTGTTTTTT	CASIESASNEKLFF
TRBV6-4	.	.	14	TRBJ2-3	TGTGCCAGCAGTGACTCGGGGGGAACAGATACGCAGTATTTT	CASSDSGGTDTQYF
TRBV3-1/TRBV3-2	.	.	17	TRBJ2-1	TGTGCCAGCAGCCAGGTCCGTATAACTAGCTCCTACAATGAGCAGTTCTTC	CASSQVRITSSYNEQFF
TRBV30	.	TRBD2	16	TRBJ2-1	TGTGCCTGGGGGGGAGTAGCGGGTACCCCGGGCAATGAGCAGTTCTTC	CAWGGVAGTPGNEQFF
TRBV5-1	.	.	15	TRBJ1-1	TGCGCCAGCAGCTTGGCAGAGGTCCGAAACACTGAAGCTTTCTTT	CASSLAEVRNTEAFF
TRBV10-3	.	.	17	TRBJ2-1	TGTGCCATCAGTGACTCTGATTGGCCGGGATCCTACAATGAGCAGTTCTTC	CAISDSDWPGSYNEQFF
TRBV30	.	TRBD1	14	TRBJ1-1	TGTGCCTGGAGTACTAACAGGGGTATCACTGAAGCTTTCTTT	CAWSTNRGITEAFF
TRBV7-2	.	.	13	TRBJ1-2	TGTGCCAGCAGCTCCGCCACGTCGGGTGGCTACACCTTC	CASSSATSGGYTF
TRBV5-4	.	.	13	TRBJ1-2	TGTGCCAGCAGCTTGGACAGGTTGGGTGGCTACACCTTC	CASSLDRLGGYTF
TRBV4-1	.	.	15	TRBJ2-3	TGCGCCAGCAGCCATGAGTGGGCTTCCACAGATACGCAGTATTTT	CASSHEWASTDTQYF
TRBV28	.	.	12	TRBJ1-2	TGTGCCAGCAGTCCTAGACGGGAAGAAGGCACCTTC	CASSPRREEGTF
TRBV9	.	TRBD2	17	TRBJ2-7	TGTGCCAGCAGCTCCTCGGGGGGTACTAGCGGGATAGGCGAGCAGTACTTC	CASSSSGGTSGIGEQYF
TRBV3-1/TRBV3-2	once	TRBD1	14	TRBJ1-1	TGTGCCAGCAGCCCGGGACAGGTCTTACCTGAAGCTTTCTTT	CASSPGQVLPEAFF
TRBV7-3	.	TRBD1	14	TRBJ2-2	TGTGCCAGCAGCTCAGGGACAGGGGGCCGGGAGCTGTTTTTT	CASSSGTGGRELFF
TRBV7-6	.	TRBD1	14	TRBJ1-6	TGTGCCAGCAGCCACGGACAGGGGCAATCACCCCTCCACTTT	CASSHGQGQSPLHF
TRBV6-5	.	TRBD2	16	TRBJ2-1	TGTGCCAGCAGTTACCTAGCGGGAGCAAGATACAATGAGCAGTTCTTC	CASSYLAGARYNEQFF
TRBV19	.	.	13	TRBJ2-1	TGTGCCAGTAGTATCCTACTCTACAATGAGCAGTTCTTC	CASSILLYNEQFF
TRBV28	.	TRBD1	14	TRBJ1-5	TGTGCCAGCAGTCCCGGGACAGGTCATCAGCCCCAGCATTTT	CASSPGTGHQPQHF
TRBV3-1/TRBV3-2	.	TRBD2	16	TRBJ2-5	TGTGCCAGCAGCCAAGGGGCGGGACTAATACAAGAGACCCAGTACTTC	CASSQGAGLIQETQYF
TRBV2	.	TRBD2	16	TRBJ2-2	TGTGCCAGCAGCTGGAGCGGGGTTTCGAACACCGGGGAGCTGTTTTTT	CASSWSGVSNTGELFF
TRBV5-6	.	.	13	TRBJ2-3	TGTGCCAGCAGCTTGGGTAACACAGATACGCAGTATTTT	CASSLGNTDTQYF